These 21 T cell receptor beta chains share one sample of origin, sequenced in a study of T cells in Graves' hyperthyroidism and ophthalmopathy. Amplification targeted TCR beta CDR3 regions from RNA transcripts. The HTBI set primed first-round TCR CDR3 RT-PCR. TCRdb used MiXCR to reprocess the multiplex PCR reads, holding one entry per CDR3 protein. The data hold roughly 840,000 distinct CDR3 sequences, with over 35% observed a single time. Sequencing was carried out using blood. The receptor source for this set is a man aged 18 to 29 with Graves' hyperthyroidism.

This clonotype has ten or more counts. The chain uses TRBV7-9 and TRBJ1-4, with D hard to call. The CDR3 spans 13 residues. Germline CDR1 reads SEHNR; CDR2 reads FQNEAQ (reference sequence). V was clipped by 5 bases and J by 8 bases, with 12 bases between them. For the CDR3, the DNA is TGTGCCAGCAGCCTACCCGATCGCGAAAAACTGTTTTTT. Protein product: CASSLPDREKLFF.

Of note for this clonotype: A read error may account for a junction end that differs from germline. The chain links TRBV10-3 to TRBJ2-5; 8 bases line up with TRBD2. From germline, CDR1 is ENHRY and CDR2 SYGVKD. The CDR3 length is 15 residues. The CDR3 loop is CASSYKSGGEETQYF. CDR3 in DNA: TGTGCCAGCAGTTACAAAAGCGGGGGAGAAGAGACCCAGTACTTC.

This clonotype has at least ten counts. The chain has TRBV25-1 and TRBJ1-2; TRBD1 matches at 8 bases. The CDR3 sequence is 14 residues long. Germline V gene data show CDR1 as MGHDK and CDR2 as SYGVNS. Losses at the gene ends were 4 bases for V and 2 bases for J; bases not matched to a gene: 3. CDR3 sequence (DNA): TGTGCCAGCAGTGCGAGGGACAGGAACTATGGCTACACCTTC. Translation gives CASSARDRNYGYTF.

This clonotype occurred once. The chain combines TRBV2 with TRBJ2-7; TRBD1 might be the D (6 bases). Trimming cost V 8 bases and J 2 bases, with 13 bases left between them. The germline V gene encodes CDR1 SNHLY and CDR2 FYNNEI. CDR3 length equals 13 residues. The CDR3 region is CASPPGTTYEQYF. The CDR3 DNA reads TGTGCCAGCCCTCCCGGGACAACCTACGAGCAGTACTTC. The full variable domain, completed using reference TRBV2 and TRBJ2-7, is EPEVTQTPSHQVTQMGQEVILRCVPISNHLYFYWYRQILGQKVEFLVSFYNNEISEKSEIFDDQFSVERPDGSNFTLKIRSTKLEDSAMYFCASPPGTTYEQYFGPGTRLTVT.

This chain links TRBV29-1 with TRBJ2-1; 14 nucleotides align to TRBD2. The CDR3 has 15 residues. V trimming: 6 bases; J trimming: 6 bases; junction bases outside the gene matches: 7. Germline V gene lookup returns CDR1 SQVTM and CDR2 ANQGSEA. The CDR3 DNA follows: TGCAGCGTAGACCCTGGACTAGCGGGAGGCAATGAGCAGTTCTTC. Its translation: CSVDPGLAGGNEQFF.

This rearrangement joins TRBV25-1 to TRBJ1-2; TRBD1 aligns across 9 bases. J lost 1 base, V lost 6 bases, and 9 bases had no gene match. The CDR3 is made up of 16 amino acids. Germline values: CDR1 MGHDK, CDR2 SYGVNS. CDR3 protein: CASSQDRGQGNYGYTF. CDR3 sequence (DNA): TGTGCCAGCAGCCAAGATCGGGGACAGGGTAACTATGGCTACACCTTC.

The rearrangement links TRBV2 to TRBJ1-1; no reliable D call. Trimming shortened V by 5 bases and J by 0 bases, and 16 bases separated the two germline ends. CDR3 length equals 16 residues. Germline CDR1 SNHLY, CDR2 FYNNEI. The CDR3 region is CASSLGSGTMNTEAFF. CDR3 sequence (DNA): TGTGCCAGCAGTTTGGGCAGCGGAACTATGAACACTGAAGCTTTCTTT.

This clonotype was picked up many times. J is TRBJ2-7 and V is TRBV6-5; 9 bases map to TRBD1. Germline CDR1 and CDR2: MNHEY and SVGAGI. The CDR3 length is 14 residues. With 0 bases clipped from V and 3 bases from J, the junction kept 0 bases outside the gene matches. The CDR3 coding sequence is TGTGCCAGCAGTTACTCGGACAGGGGCTACGAGCAGTACTTC. Translated, it gives CASSYSDRGYEQYF.

This clonotype was observed at least ten times. The V gene is TRBV2, the J gene TRBJ1-4; the D is unclear. Germline lookup yields CDR1 SNHLY and CDR2 FYNNEI. The V end lost 6 bases, the J end lost 0 bases, and 5 bases lay between the germline ends. The CDR3 consists of 13 residues. The CDR3 loop is CASRITTNEKLFF. CDR3 in DNA: TGTGCCAGCAGGATCACAACTAATGAAAAACTGTTTTTT.

The rearrangement joins TRBV7-9 to TRBJ1-3; no reliable D call. The CDR3 length is 16 residues. Deletions cut 5 bases from V and 1 base from J, with 15 bases between. Germline assignment: CDR1 SEHNR and CDR2 FQNEAQ (reference sequence). The DNA of the CDR3 is TGTGCCAGCAGCCAAGAACAAGGACTTTCTGGAAACACCATATATTTT. It yields the protein CASSQEQGLSGNTIYF.

This clonotype was detected a few times. This chain uses TRBV6-6 with TRBJ2-2; 7 bases map to TRBD1. V shed 5 bases and J 8 bases; nucleotides not matched to a gene: 8. Per germline, CDR1 MNHNY and CDR2 SVGAGI (reference sequence). This CDR3 is built from 14 residues. This CDR3 reads CASSQGQKAGELFF. CDR3 nucleotide sequence: TGTGCCAGCAGTCAGGGACAGAAGGCTGGGGAGCTGTTTTTT.

This clonotype has at least ten counts. This rearrangement joins TRBV2 to TRBJ2-7, with D possibly TRBD1 on 7 matching bases. Trimming removed 7 bases from V and 4 bases from J, with 14 bases in between. The CDR3 has 13 amino acids. CDR1 is SNHLY, CDR2 FYNNEI, per germline. The CDR3: CASNSRGEYEQYF. In nucleotides, the CDR3 is TGTGCCAGCAATTCCAGGGGGGAGTACGAGCAGTACTTC.

The rearrangement links TRBV11-1 to TRBJ2-5, with TRBD1 identical over 8 bases. V was pared by 8 bases and J by 4 bases, with 6 bases of the junction left unmatched. The germline gives CDR1 SGHAT, CDR2 FQDESV (reference sequence). This CDR3 comprises 13 residues. CDR3 amino acids: CASAGQGAETQYF. The CDR3 DNA reads TGTGCCAGCGCCGGACAGGGAGCAGAGACCCAGTACTTC.

This clonotype was seen many times. J is TRBJ1-5 and V is TRBV2, with D uncertain. Germline CDR1 SNHLY, CDR2 FYNNEI. The CDR3 has 14 residues. V lost 6 bases, J lost 1 base, and 10 bases lay in between. CDR3 DNA sequence: TGTGCCAGCAGCGTTAGACTGAGCAATCAGCCCCAGCATTTT. Amino acid sequence: CASSVRLSNQPQHF.

This clonotype was seen once. The genes are TRBV29-1 and TRBJ2-7, with D possibly being TRBD2 (5 bases). The CDR3 runs to 12 residues. The V gene lost 7 bases and the J gene lost 2 bases, with 12 bases spanning the gap. The germline V gene encodes CDR1 SQVTM and CDR2 ANQGSEA. The chain's CDR3 is CSGLDSTYEQYF. CDR3 nucleotide sequence: TGCAGCGGCCTGGACTCAACCTACGAGCAGTACTTC.

There are many counts of this clonotype. V and J are TRBV2 and TRBJ1-6; no definite D call. The CDR3 is 13 amino acids. The V end lost 6 bases, the J end lost 0 bases, and 3 bases lay between the germline ends. Germline CDR1 reads SNHLY; CDR2 reads FYNNEI. DNA of the CDR3: TGTGCCAGCAGCTACTCCTATAATTCACCCCTCCACTTT. It specifies CASSYSYNSPLHF.

The CDR3 spells CASSLEPPGTANTGELFF. The CDR3 coding sequence is TGTGCCAGCAGCTTAGAGCCTCCCGGGACAGCGAACACCGGGGAGCTGTTTTTT. The chain carries TRBV7-9 and TRBJ2-2, with 7 bases matching TRBD1. The V segment lost 1 base and the J segment 0 bases; nucleotides outside the gene matches: 8. This CDR3 region has 18 residues. CDR1 and CDR2 (germline): SEHNR, FQNEAQ (reference sequence).

This clonotype has only a few counts. The V gene is TRBV4-3, the J gene TRBJ1-2; 7 bases fit TRBD1. This CDR3 has 14 residues. J lost 4 bases, V lost 3 bases, and 5 bases had no gene match. CDR1 and CDR2 from the germline V gene are LGHNA and YSLEER. CDR3 DNA sequence: TGCGCCAGCAGCCACCGGGACAGCCCCTATGGCTACACCTTC. Translated, it gives CASSHRDSPYGYTF.

About this clonotype: This may come from a read error, since a much larger clone is one base off. The conserved phenylalanine or tryptophan normally closing the CDR3 is absent here, so this likely arose from a read error. This chain links TRBV29-1 with TRBJ1-1; no clear D gene. The CDR3 has 10 amino acids. CDR1 is SQVTM and CDR2 is ANQGSEA in the germline V gene. V was trimmed by 6 bases and J by 7 bases, leaving 9 bases between them. CDR3 in DNA: TGCAGCGTCCGAGCTGATGAAGCTTTCCTT. Protein sequence: CSVRADEAFL.

This clonotype was seen ten or more times. The rearrangement uses TRBV7-9 and TRBJ1-5, with a tentative D call TRBD1 (5 bases). Germline V CDR1 and CDR2: SEHNR, FQNEAQ (reference sequence). V lost 1 base and J lost 2, with 9 bases in between. CDR3 size: 15 residues. CDR3 sequence: CASSLEGMGNQPQHF. Here the CDR3 DNA reads TGTGCCAGCAGCTTAGAGGGGATGGGCAATCAGCCCCAGCATTTT.

The sample holds many counts of this clonotype. V gene TRBV12-3 or TRBV12-4 combines with J gene TRBJ2-5; D perhaps matches TRBD2 (6 bases). This CDR3 is 16 amino acids long. The V end lost 5 bases, the J end lost 3 bases, and 19 bases lay between the germline ends. In DNA, the CDR3 is TGTGCCAGCAGTCCGGCCGGGACTGGGTGGGAAGAGACCCAGTACTTC. This encodes CASSPAGTGWEETQYF.